The 21 T cell receptor beta chains listed next were all sequenced from one sample in a study of cytomegalovirus exposure and HLA in healthy donors. The PCR employed 60 Vbeta primers together with 13 Jbeta primers. Clones were read by immunoSEQ multiplex PCR, and TCRdb kept only the in-frame ones, dropping some. The table lists fewer than 95,000 clones, approximately 80% of them singletons. Sequenced: PBMCs. The source is a young man in good health and CMV-seronegative.

J is TRBJ1-1 and V is TRBV5-1; TRBD1 matches at 11 bases. CDR1 and CDR2 (germline): SGHRS, YFSETQ. V shed 9 bases, J shed 5 bases, and the junction held 9 bases outside the gene matches. The CDR3 has 14 residues. CDR3 region: CATRGTGGGTEAFF. The CDR3 coding sequence is TGCGCCACCCGCGGGACAGGGGGTGGAACTGAAGCTTTCTTT. The variable domain in full, completed from reference TRBV5-1 and TRBJ1-1, reads KAGVTQTPRYLIKTRGQQVTLSCSPISGHRSVSWYQQTPGQGLQFLFEYFSETQRNKGNFPGRFSGRQFSNSRSEMNVSTLELGDSALYLCATRGTGGGTEAFFGQGTRLTVV.

V is TRBV6-5 and J is TRBJ2-7; D not resolved. Germline CDR1 MNHEY, CDR2 SVGAGI. Trimming removed 7 bases at V and 1 base at J, with 11 bases between. The CDR3 spans 13 residues. The CDR3 nucleotides are TGTGCCAGCACTAGAGGTACATCCTACGAGCAGTACTTC. Translating gives CASTRGTSYEQYF.

This chain links TRBV9 with TRBJ1-3; tentative D call: TRBD1 (5 bases). V dropped 6 bases and J dropped 4 bases, with 17 bases sitting between them. From germline, CDR1 is SGDLS and CDR2 YYNGEE. The CDR3 spans 15 residues. The CDR3 DNA follows: TGTGCCAGCACCACCAGTGGGGGGGGAGGAAACACCATATATTTT. As protein: CASTTSGGGGNTIYF.

V usage is TRBV14 and J usage is TRBJ1-2, with D maybe TRBD1 (5 bases). Germline V gene data show CDR1 as SGHDN and CDR2 as FVKESK. The CDR3 is made up of 15 amino acids. Trimming left V 1 base short and J 7 bases short, with 16 bases between. CDR3 residues: CASSQGVVRAGGYTF. For the CDR3, the DNA is TGTGCCAGCAGCCAAGGGGTCGTCAGGGCTGGTGGCTACACCTTC. Combining the CDR3 with reference TRBV14 and TRBJ1-2 gives the whole variable domain EAGVTQFPSHSVIEKGQTVTLRCDPISGHDNLYWYRRVMGKEIKFLLHFVKESKQDESGMPNNRFLAERTGGTYSTLKVQPAELEDSGVYFCASSQGVVRAGGYTFGSGTRLTVV.

The chain combines TRBV6-6 with TRBJ1-1; 7 bases line up with TRBD1. CDR3 length equals 12 residues. The germline V gene encodes CDR1 MNHNY and CDR2 SVGAGI (reference sequence). V dropped 6 bases and J dropped 6; count of bases not matched to a gene: 4. The CDR3: CASRPQGAEAFF. CDR3 DNA sequence: TGTGCCAGCAGACCTCAGGGGGCTGAAGCTTTCTTT.

The CDR3, as DNA: TGTGCTAGTGGTTTGGGGACAGGGGTATATGGAAACACCATATATTTT. Encoded protein: CASGLGTGVYGNTIYF. The J gene is TRBJ1-3, the V gene TRBV12-5, with 9 bases aligning to TRBD1. The germline V gene has CDR1 LGHNT and CDR2 FRNRAP. CDR3 size: 16 residues. Trimming removed 1 base from V and 3 bases from J; junction bases left unmatched: 4.

Only one count was recorded for this clone. The CDR3 reads CASSLDRPGELFF. The CDR3 DNA sequence: TGTGCCAGCAGCTTAGATCGTCCCGGGGAGCTGTTTTTT. The rearrangement joins TRBV11-3 to TRBJ2-2; D unresolved. The CDR3 is 13 residues long. The V end was cut by 0 bases, the J end by 6 bases, with 5 bases between. Looked up from germline, CDR1 is SGHNT and CDR2 is YENEEA.

The V call is TRBV14, the J call TRBJ1-1, with D possibly matching TRBD1 (5 bases). Between the trimmed V and J ends, which lost 0 bases and 6 bases, there was a span of 14 bases. Germline V gene data show CDR1 as SGHDN and CDR2 as FVKESK. The CDR3 has 15 amino acids. The CDR3 DNA reads as TGTGCCAGCAGCCAAGATCGCGGTTGGGGCTCTGAAGCTTTCTTT. Its translation: CASSQDRGWGSEAFF.

The CDR3 is CASGPLGTRQGLFF. CDR3 DNA: TGTGCTAGTGGTCCCCTTGGTACCCGGCAGGGTCTGTTTTTT. This chain links TRBV12-5 with TRBJ2-2, with D possibly TRBD1 on 5 matching bases. The V end was cut by 5 bases, the J end by 14 bases, with 21 bases between. This CDR3 region has 14 residues. From germline, CDR1 is LGHNT and CDR2 FRNRAP.

The chain employs TRBV12-5 and TRBJ2-1, with TRBD2 as a possible D gene (7 bases). Germline V lookup: CDR1 LGHNT, CDR2 FRNRAP. The V and J ends lost 2 bases and 8 bases respectively, with 16 bases between them. CDR3 length equals 15 residues. CDR3: CASGLRGASGDEQFF. CDR3 DNA: TGTGCTAGTGGTTTGCGGGGGGCTTCCGGTGATGAGCAGTTCTTC.

On this clone: The same CDR3 is also encoded by other DNA sequences in this sample. This chain links TRBV7-2 with TRBJ2-3, with 10 nucleotides matching TRBD2. V lost 1 base, J lost 3 bases, and 4 bases stayed unmatched. Germline CDR1 is SGHTA and CDR2 is FQGNSA. There are 16 residues in the CDR3. In nucleotides, the CDR3 is TGTGCCAGCAGCTTAGTAGCGGGGGGACGTACAGATACGCAGTATTTT. This encodes CASSLVAGGRTDTQYF. Full variable domain (remainder filled in from reference TRBV7-2 and TRBJ2-3): GAGVSQSPSNKVTEKGKDVELRCDPISGHTALYWYRQSLGQGLEFLIYFQGNSAPDKSGLPSDRFSAERTGGSVSTLTIQRTQQEDSAVYLCASSLVAGGRTDTQYFGPGTRLTVL.

This rearrangement joins TRBV19 to TRBJ2-7; TRBD1 is a possible D gene (6 bases). Trimming removed 0 bases at V and 5 bases at J, with 23 bases between. The CDR3 covers 18 residues. Per the germline V gene, CDR1 is LNHDA and CDR2 is SQIVND (reference sequence). In nucleotides, the CDR3 is TGTGCCAGTAGTATAGATCCCACCCGCTGGACAGAAGTCCACGAGCAGTACTTC. The encoded protein is CASSIDPTRWTEVHEQYF.

The chain carries TRBV13 and TRBJ1-1; 7 bases match TRBD1. The V segment lost 6 bases and the J segment 4 bases; nucleotides outside the gene matches: 14. CDR1 is PRHDT, CDR2 FYEKMQ, per germline (reference sequence). This CDR3 region has 16 residues. In DNA form, the CDR3 reads TGTGCCAGCAGTAAAGACAGCCGTCCAGGGGGCACTGAAGCTTTCTTT. It translates to CASSKDSRPGGTEAFF.

About this clone itself: Other nucleotide sequences from this sample produce the same CDR3. This chain's CDR3 is CASSTTGGSIYEQYF. CDR3 in DNA: TGTGCCAGTAGTACAACAGGGGGTTCAATCTACGAGCAGTACTTC. The V call is TRBV19, the J call TRBJ2-7, with TRBD1 identical over 8 bases. There are 15 residues in the CDR3. The V and J ends lost 4 bases and 3 bases, in that order; junction bases with no gene match: 8. The V gene's germline CDR1 is LNHDA and CDR2 SQIVND (reference sequence).

This clone was picked up one time. The rearrangement links TRBV6-5 to TRBJ1-5; 8 nucleotides align to TRBD1. V trimming: 5 bases; J trimming: 4 bases; junction bases outside the gene matches: 4. The CDR3 runs to 14 residues. Germline CDR1 MNHEY, CDR2 SVGAGI. The CDR3: CASSLGQGNQPQHF. For the CDR3, the DNA is TGTGCCAGCAGTCTAGGACAGGGAAATCAGCCCCAGCATTTT.

This clone was seen only a few times. DNA of the CDR3: TGTGCCAGCAGCTTAAATGGACAGAATGAAGCTTTCTTT. Translation: CASSLNGQNEAFF. The chain is built from TRBV7-3 and TRBJ1-1, with a possible D match to TRBD1 (6 bases). The ends were cut back, 1 base at V and 7 bases at J, with 10 bases in the middle. The CDR3 runs to 13 residues. The germline CDR1 and CDR2 sequences are SGHTA and FQGTGA.

This clone has a single count. The gene calls are TRBV5-8 and TRBJ2-7; a possible D gene is TRBD2 (6 bases). Germline lookup yields CDR1 SGHTS and CDR2 YDEGEE. The length of the CDR3 is 12 residues. V lost 1 base and J 8 bases, leaving 10 bases between the germline ends. The CDR3 coding sequence is TGTGCCAGCAGCTTGTATGCGGGGCAGCAGTACTTC. This sequence encodes CASSLYAGQQYF.

This clone was detected a few times. The gene calls are TRBV5-6 and TRBJ1-6; D ambiguous. In germline, CDR1 is SGHDT, CDR2 YYEEEE. Trimming left V 0 bases short and J 0 bases short, with 7 bases between. The CDR3 length is 16 residues. The CDR3 nucleotides are TGTGCCAGCAGCTTGGCAGGAATCTCCTATAATTCACCCCTCCACTTT. It codes for CASSLAGISYNSPLHF.

This clone was seen a single time. J is TRBJ1-2 and V is TRBV7-8, with 11 bases aligning to TRBD1. Germline-derived CDR1 and CDR2 are SGHVS and FQNEAQ. The CDR3 runs to 16 residues. The junction had 9 bases not matched to a gene; V was cut back by 1 base and J by 8 bases. CDR3 DNA sequence: TGTGCCAGCAGCTTAGAGTGGGGACAGGGGGATTCGGGCTACACCTTC. It encodes CASSLEWGQGDSGYTF.

This clone appeared a few times. The chain links TRBV7-6 to TRBJ2-1; 9 bases align to TRBD2. The germline V gene has CDR1 SGHVS and CDR2 FNYEAQ. Trimming cost V 1 base and J 7 bases; bases outside gene matches: 11. The CDR3 is 17 amino acids. CDR3 sequence (DNA): TGTGCCAGCAGCTTAGGGGACTTCGGGACTAGCCGGAATGAGCAGTTCTTC. Its translation: CASSLGDFGTSRNEQFF.

V is TRBV5-6 and J is TRBJ1-1; 9 bases line up with TRBD1. The length of the CDR3 is 14 residues. Germline V gene data show CDR1 as SGHDT and CDR2 as YYEEEE. V lost 1 base, J lost 7 bases, and 5 bases stayed unmatched. The CDR3 DNA is TGTGCCAGCAGCTTGCCCGGGACAGGGAATGAAGCTTTCTTT. Amino acids: CASSLPGTGNEAFF.